This note documents a single TCR beta chain sequence. Its cognate antigen has yet to be identified. No base-level quality is on record; no much larger clone is a single base apart. The data originate from a study of tumor-infiltrating lymphocytes in oesophageal squamous cell carcinoma (dated by TCRdb to 2016 to 2017). The library came from PCR. The reads were generated on an Illumina HiSeq 2000. Using fastp trimming at Q25 and MiXCR clonotype assembly, TCRdb reanalyzed the public sequencing data and kept in-frame beta chains. Each entry is one CDR3 protein sequence, shown with its most common DNA and genes. This sample has tens of thousands of distinct CDR3 sequences in its table, and roughly a third of those were observed once. Approximately 20% of the sample rests with the top ten. V is cut by 0 bases and J by 0 bases, and the space between the germline ends is 11 bases. Including cysteine and phenylalanine, the CDR3 has 16 amino acids. CDR3 DNA is the only sequence kept; it has 48 bases, read in frame from the first base. CDR1 and CDR2, looked up from the germline V gene (reference sequence), are MNHNY and SVGAGI.

The V gene is TRBV6-6 and the J gene is TRBJ1-2; the D gene cannot be named for sure. The receptor's source is a female donor with esophageal squamous cell carcinoma. Sequencing input: esophageal tumor tissue. The nucleotide sequence reads TGTGCCAGCAGTTACTCAGGAACGGAACCTAACTATGGCTACACCTTC. It translates as CASSYSGTEPNYGYTF.